Below are 4 T cell receptor beta chains sequenced from a single sample in a study of T cells in Graves' hyperthyroidism and ophthalmopathy. Amplification of TCR beta CDR3 regions used RNA as the template. HTBI primers were the set used in a first-round RT-PCR of the TCR CDR3. One entry per CDR3 protein results from TCRdb running MiXCR on the multiplex PCR reads. Among under 650,000 distinct CDR3 sequences listed, around 16% were seen once. Sequencing used blood. The receptors stem from a woman in her 30s with Graves' hyperthyroidism.

V usage is TRBV27 and J usage is TRBJ2-7; D ambiguous. V was clipped by 6 bases and J by 2 bases, with 17 bases between them. Germline-derived CDR1 and CDR2 are MNHEY and SMNVEV (reference sequence). This CDR3 spans 15 amino acids. The CDR3 sequence: CASRLSVKPPYEQYF. CDR3 nucleotides: TGTGCCAGCAGACTATCTGTTAAGCCTCCCTACGAGCAGTACTTC.

The chain combines TRBV9 with TRBJ1-2; no definite D call. Germline V gene sequence: CDR1 SGDLS, CDR2 YYNGEE. CDR3 length equals 14 residues. Trimming shortened V by 0 bases and J by 4 bases, and 10 bases separated the two germline ends. The CDR3 DNA reads as TGTGCCAGCAGCGTAGCTTCGGTAGGCTATGGCTACACCTTC. Translating it yields CASSVASVGYGYTF.

This clonotype was counted a few times. The V and J genes are TRBV5-5 and TRBJ2-1; TRBD1 agrees at 7 bases. The V gene's germline CDR1 is SGHKS and CDR2 YYEKEE (reference sequence). This CDR3 has 13 residues. Losses at the gene ends were 5 bases for V and 3 bases for J; bases not matched to a gene: 2. CDR3 residues: CASRTGFYNEQFF. The CDR3 DNA reads as TGTGCCAGCAGGACAGGGTTCTACAATGAGCAGTTCTTC.

This clonotype was detected ten times or more. This chain joins TRBV6-1 and TRBJ1-1; D unresolved. The CDR3 is 14 amino acids. V lost 6 bases to trimming and J lost 1 base, with 12 bases between them. Germline assignment: CDR1 MNHNS and CDR2 SASEGT. CDR3 nucleotide sequence: TGTGCCAGCAGACAAGACATGACGAACACTGAAGCTTTCTTT. Its protein product is CASRQDMTNTEAFF.